This TCR beta chain is from a study of cytomegalovirus exposure and HLA in healthy donors. From germline, CDR1 is SGHTA and CDR2 FQGTGA. Between the trimmed V and J ends, which lost 2 bases and 6 bases, there was a span of 8 bases. The CDR3 consists of 13 residues. Study-wide results and limits: In a later analysis, several top co-occurrence clusters appeared linked to parvovirus B19, influenza, CMV and Epstein-Barr virus. Some highly shared sequence variants likely arose as a pipeline artifact.

PCR involved 60 Vbeta and 13 Jbeta primers. TCRdb's table, derived via immunoSEQ multiplex PCR, lists solely in-frame clones and lacks some. The sample has more than 140,000 clones, 75% seen once. A note on this clone: Its antigen remains unidentified.

The TCR originated in a man aged 35 to 55 in good health and CMV-seronegative. The source material was PBMCs. The rearrangement links TRBV7-3 to TRBJ2-1; no clear D. The CDR3 sequence: CASSLFRSNEQFF. In nucleotides, the CDR3 is TGTGCCAGCAGCTTATTCAGATCCAATGAGCAGTTCTTC.